Here is one T cell receptor (beta chain) with its context. Donation came from healthy HIV-negative adults that had no recent acute infections or vaccinations. Unsorted PBMC contributed roughly 300 ng DNA, 25,000 to 35,000 T cell genomes, to each replicate PCR. Sequencing was performed on unsorted PBMC DNA using ten immunoSEQ deep assay plates. Method: immunoSEQ multiplex PCR; TCRdb's copy keeps in-frame clones and lacks some. Here the sample spans some 470,000 clones, about 82% being singletons. This record belongs to a study of shared clonotypes between healthy human individuals. The ends were cut back, 10 bases at V and 5 bases at J, with 21 bases in the middle. The CDR3 is made up of 14 amino acids. Germline lookup yields CDR1 MNHNY and CDR2 SVGAGI (reference sequence).

Sequenced input: PBMCs. This clonotype was obtained from a woman aged 35 to 49 in good health. Some clones in this sample may be carry-over from other donors' samples. The chain has TRBV6-6 and TRBJ2-7; no definite D call. The CDR3 DNA follows: TGTGCCACCGCCTTTGCTAGTCTATACAACGAGCAGTACTTC. Protein: CATAFASLYNEQYF.